The 22 T cell receptor beta chains below were found in one sample sequenced in a study of blood T cell repertoires in COVID-19. Only in-frame clones appear in the TCRdb table, and some are missing; sequencing was by immunoSEQ multiplex PCR. The data show 270,000 or so clones, 85% to 90% seen once. Sequencing was done on a sample of PBMCs or T cells enriched from blood (not recorded which). The receptors were gathered from a woman aged 30 to 39 with acute COVID-19.

This clone appeared once. The chain joins TRBV14 to TRBJ2-2; TRBD2 matches 8 bases. This CDR3 is built from 17 residues. Germline CDR1 SGHDN, CDR2 FVKESK. Unmatched junction bases numbered 6, after V lost 2 bases and J lost 1 base. The CDR3 coding sequence is TGTGCCAGCAGCCAAACGAAACTAGCGGTGAACACCGGGGAGCTGTTTTTT. As protein: CASSQTKLAVNTGELFF.

This clone has only a few counts. CDR3 loop: CASSFFGGYEQYF. The CDR3 nucleotides are TGTGCCAGCAGCTTTTTCGGGGGCTACGAGCAGTACTTC. The chain has TRBV7-9 and TRBJ2-7, with D perhaps TRBD2 (6 bases). The germline V gene has CDR1 SEHNR and CDR2 FQNEAQ (reference sequence). Trimming shortened V by 3 bases and J by 3 bases, and 9 bases separated the two germline ends. CDR3 length equals 13 residues.

The rearrangement links TRBV7-9 to TRBJ2-1; a weak D match, TRBD1 (6 bases). The CDR3 spans 13 residues. V shed 8 bases and J shed 3 bases, with 11 bases lying between them. Germline V gene sequence: CDR1 SEHNR, CDR2 FQNEAQ (reference sequence). CDR3 coding DNA: TGTGCCAGCGGTACAGGGATCTACAATGAGCAGTTCTTC. Translated, it gives CASGTGIYNEQFF. Full variable domain (missing parts from reference TRBV7-9 and TRBJ2-1): DTGVSQNPRHKITKRGQNVTFRCDPISEHNRLYWYRQTLGQGPEFLTYFQNEAQLEKSRLLSDRFSAERPKGSFSTLEIQRTEQGDSAMYLCASGTGIYNEQFFGPGTRLTVL.

With respect to this clone: An end of the junction does not agree with germline; a read error may underlie this. This CDR3 reads CASTLYYHTGIEVTGELFF. DNA for the CDR3: TGTGCCAGCACCTTATACTACCATACGGGGATTGAAGTCACCGGGGAGCTGTTTTTT. The chain combines TRBV11-2 with TRBJ2-2; D is possibly TRBD2 (5 bases). Germline CDR1 SGHAT, CDR2 FQNNGV. The CDR3 consists of 19 residues. The variable domain in full, with the rest retrieved from reference TRBV11-2 and TRBJ2-2, is EAGVAQSPRYKIIEKRQSVAFWCNPISGHATLYWYQQILGQGPKLLIQFQNNGVVDDSQLPKDRFSAERLKGVDSTLKIQPAKLEDSAVYLCASTLYYHTGIEVTGELFFGEGSRLTVL.

V and J are TRBV25-1 and TRBJ1-1; D possibly corresponds to TRBD1 (5 bases). The CDR3 totals 14 residues. CDR1 and CDR2 (germline): MGHDK, SYGVNS. V lost 3 bases, J lost 1 base, and 9 bases lay in between. The CDR3 region is CASSDGHWNTEAFF. Here the CDR3 DNA reads TGTGCCAGCAGTGATGGACACTGGAACACTGAAGCTTTCTTT.

The rearrangement joins TRBV15 to TRBJ1-4, with D tentatively TRBD1 (5 bases). Germline V CDR1 and CDR2: LNHNV, YYDKDF (reference sequence). The length of the CDR3 is 13 residues. Between the trimmed V and J ends, which lost 4 bases and 10 bases, there was a span of 13 bases. CDR3 sequence reads: CATSILQAGKLFF. Written as DNA, the CDR3 is TGTGCCACCAGCATACTACAGGCTGGAAAACTGTTTTTT.

The chain joins TRBV27 to TRBJ2-1; D not resolved. The CDR3 has 14 amino acids. Trimming left V 2 bases short and J 5 bases short, with 10 bases between. Germline CDR1 and CDR2: MNHEY and SMNVEV (reference sequence). In DNA form, the CDR3 reads TGTGCCAGCAGTTTAAGTTCTACCCACAATGAGCAGTTCTTC. This gives the protein CASSLSSTHNEQFF.

The V gene is TRBV20-1, the J gene TRBJ2-1, with TRBD1 as a possible D gene (6 bases). Germline CDR1 and CDR2: DFQATT and SNEGSKA (reference sequence). The CDR3 covers 11 residues. V lost 6 bases, J lost 9 bases, and 12 bases lay in between. The CDR3 region is CSAMWGLEQFF. The CDR3 nucleotides are TGCAGTGCCATGTGGGGGCTTGAGCAGTTCTTC.

The chain carries TRBV4-1 and TRBJ1-2, with 8 bases matching TRBD1. Per germline, CDR1 MGHRA and CDR2 YSYEKL. The length of the CDR3 is 13 residues. The trim removed 1 base at V and 7 bases at J, leaving 2 bases unmatched. The CDR3 nucleotides read TGCGCCAGCAGCCAAGTGGACAGGGCTGGCTACACCTTC. Its protein is CASSQVDRAGYTF.

The chain has TRBV24-1 and TRBJ1-6; 10 nucleotides line up with TRBD1. In germline, CDR1 is KGHDR, CDR2 SFDVKD. V shed 10 bases and J 8 bases; nucleotides not matched to a gene: 13. The CDR3 is 16 amino acids. CDR3 DNA sequence: TGTGCCACACTTCAACACCGGGACAGGGGTTATTCACCCCTCCACTTT. This encodes CATLQHRDRGYSPLHF.

Note on this clone: Within the sample, other DNA sequences also encode this same CDR3. J is TRBJ1-2 and V is TRBV14; no clear D. This CDR3 has 14 amino acids. Deletions cut 6 bases from V and 4 bases from J, with 15 bases between. Germline-derived CDR1 and CDR2 are SGHDN and FVKESK. The CDR3 reads CASSPSGNSYGYTF. Here the CDR3 DNA reads TGTGCCAGCAGTCCAAGCGGGAACAGCTATGGCTACACCTTC.

The V gene is TRBV5-1, the J gene TRBJ2-7; D might be TRBD2 (5 bases). The germline CDR1 and CDR2 sequences are SGHRS and YFSETQ. This CDR3 is built from 18 residues. V was clipped by 0 bases and J by 0 bases, with 19 bases between them. The CDR3 loop reads CASSLAPAEGFSSYEQYF. DNA for the CDR3: TGCGCCAGCAGCTTGGCCCCCGCTGAGGGCTTCAGCTCCTACGAGCAGTACTTC.

Worth noting for this clone: Other nucleotide sequences from this sample produce the same CDR3. This chain joins TRBV9 and TRBJ1-5; the match to TRBD1 covers 8 bases. V lost 7 bases, J lost 4 bases, and 1 base stayed unmatched. The germline CDR1 and CDR2 sequences are SGDLS and YYNGEE. The CDR3 runs to 12 residues. The CDR3 reads CASGQGNQPQHF. The CDR3 region has the DNA TGTGCCAGCGGACAGGGAAATCAGCCCCAGCATTTT.

The V and J genes are TRBV9 and TRBJ1-2, with a possible D match to TRBD1 (5 bases). Germline V lookup: CDR1 SGDLS, CDR2 YYNGEE. V was shortened by 0 bases and J by 4 bases, with 13 bases between the two germline ends. CDR3 length equals 15 residues. The CDR3 reads CASSVGSGVGYGYTF. DNA of the CDR3: TGTGCCAGCAGCGTAGGGTCGGGGGTTGGCTATGGCTACACCTTC.

The genes are TRBV5-5 and TRBJ1-4; TRBD1 aligns across 7 bases. This CDR3 is 14 amino acids long. The ends lost 4 bases at V and 6 bases at J; junction bases unmatched: 6. Looked up from germline, CDR1 is SGHKS and CDR2 is YYEKEE (reference sequence). The CDR3 protein is CASSRQGYYEKLFF. CDR3 nucleotide sequence: TGTGCCAGCAGCCGACAGGGTTATTATGAAAAACTGTTTTTT.

The chain recombines TRBV28 with TRBJ2-7; 7 bases are a match to TRBD2. V was clipped by 2 bases and J by 1 base; unmatched bases: 8. CDR1 is MDHEN, CDR2 SYDVKM, per germline. The CDR3 length is 16 residues. CDR3 in DNA: TGTGCCAGCAGTTTAACGCGCTTGGGAGGGTCCTACGAGCAGTACTTC. Amino acids: CASSLTRLGGSYEQYF. Supplemented by reference TRBV28 and TRBJ2-7, the full variable domain reads DVKVTQSSRYLVKRTGEKVFLECVQDMDHENMFWYRQDPGLGLRLIYFSYDVKMKEKGDIPEGYSVSREKKERFSLILESASTNQTSMYLCASSLTRLGGSYEQYFGPGTRLTVT.

The chain carries TRBV28 and TRBJ2-7; TRBD2 aligns across 9 bases. This CDR3 region has 15 residues. V dropped 7 bases and J dropped 2; count of bases not matched to a gene: 9. Germline values: CDR1 MDHEN, CDR2 SYDVKM. The CDR3 reads CASTGGLAKTYEQYF. In nucleotides, the CDR3 is TGTGCCAGCACCGGTGGACTAGCGAAGACCTACGAGCAGTACTTC.

This clone has a single count. The chain recombines TRBV5-1 with TRBJ2-2; 9 bases align to TRBD2. After removal of 5 bases from V and 7 bases from J, the junction contained 6 bases not matched to a gene. This CDR3 has 14 amino acids. Germline-derived CDR1 and CDR2 are SGHRS and YFSETQ. DNA for the CDR3: TGCGCCAGCAGGCGGGAGGGCCATGGCGGGGAGCTGTTTTTT. This encodes CASRREGHGGELFF.

CDR3 residues: CSVRITRDRVTYEQYF. CDR3 DNA sequence: TGCAGCGTCAGAATCACCCGGGACAGGGTAACCTACGAGCAGTACTTC. The genes are TRBV29-1 and TRBJ2-7; 9 bases are shared with TRBD1. J lost 2 bases, V lost 6 bases, and 14 bases had no gene match. The CDR3 spans 16 residues. Germline V CDR1 and CDR2: SQVTM, ANQGSEA.

The chain combines TRBV28 with TRBJ1-5; 8 nucleotides agree with TRBD1. Germline lookup yields CDR1 MDHEN and CDR2 SYDVKM. Unmatched junction bases numbered 7, after V lost 6 bases and J lost 6 bases. This CDR3 is built from 14 residues. As DNA, the CDR3 is TGTGCCAGCAGCTCAGGGGGCGCAGGTCAGCCCCAGCATTTT. It is translated as CASSSGGAGQPQHF.

This sequence joins TRBV7-2 and TRBJ2-7; 8 nucleotides agree with TRBD1. The CDR3 totals 15 residues. The trim removed 4 bases at V and 5 bases at J, leaving 10 bases unmatched. The germline gives CDR1 SGHTA, CDR2 FQGNSA. Written as DNA, the CDR3 is TGTGCCAGCAGCTCCTCGACAGGGGCTTTCAACGAGCAGTACTTC. As protein: CASSSSTGAFNEQYF.

The chain recombines TRBV5-1 with TRBJ2-3, with D tentatively TRBD2 (6 bases). The CDR3 has 13 residues. Germline CDR1 reads SGHRS; CDR2 reads YFSETQ. V gave up 7 bases and J gave up 4 bases, with 13 bases separating them. CDR3 sequence: CASGTRLPDTQYF. Written as DNA, the CDR3 is TGCGCCAGCGGGACTCGGCTGCCAGATACGCAGTATTTT. The variable domain in full, completed from reference TRBV5-1 and TRBJ2-3, reads KAGVTQTPRYLIKTRGQQVTLSCSPISGHRSVSWYQQTPGQGLQFLFEYFSETQRNKGNFPGRFSGRQFSNSRSEMNVSTLELGDSALYLCASGTRLPDTQYFGPGTRLTVL.